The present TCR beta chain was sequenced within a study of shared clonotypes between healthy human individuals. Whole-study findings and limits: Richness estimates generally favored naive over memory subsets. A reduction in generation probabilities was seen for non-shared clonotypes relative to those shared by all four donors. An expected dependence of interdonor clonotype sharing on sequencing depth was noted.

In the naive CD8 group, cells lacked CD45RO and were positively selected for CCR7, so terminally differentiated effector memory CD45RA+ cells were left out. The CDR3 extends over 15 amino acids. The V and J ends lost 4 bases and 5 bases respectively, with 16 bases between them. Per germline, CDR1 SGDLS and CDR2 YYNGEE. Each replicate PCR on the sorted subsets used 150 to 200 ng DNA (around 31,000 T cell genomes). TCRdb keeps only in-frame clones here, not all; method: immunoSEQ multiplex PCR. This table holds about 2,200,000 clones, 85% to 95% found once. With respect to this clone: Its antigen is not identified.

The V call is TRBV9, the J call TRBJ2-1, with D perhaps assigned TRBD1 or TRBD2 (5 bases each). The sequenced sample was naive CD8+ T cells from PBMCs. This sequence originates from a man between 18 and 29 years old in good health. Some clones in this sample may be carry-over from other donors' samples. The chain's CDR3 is CASSPPGTDHNEQFF. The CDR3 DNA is TGTGCCAGCAGCCCACCCGGGACGGACCACAATGAGCAGTTCTTC.